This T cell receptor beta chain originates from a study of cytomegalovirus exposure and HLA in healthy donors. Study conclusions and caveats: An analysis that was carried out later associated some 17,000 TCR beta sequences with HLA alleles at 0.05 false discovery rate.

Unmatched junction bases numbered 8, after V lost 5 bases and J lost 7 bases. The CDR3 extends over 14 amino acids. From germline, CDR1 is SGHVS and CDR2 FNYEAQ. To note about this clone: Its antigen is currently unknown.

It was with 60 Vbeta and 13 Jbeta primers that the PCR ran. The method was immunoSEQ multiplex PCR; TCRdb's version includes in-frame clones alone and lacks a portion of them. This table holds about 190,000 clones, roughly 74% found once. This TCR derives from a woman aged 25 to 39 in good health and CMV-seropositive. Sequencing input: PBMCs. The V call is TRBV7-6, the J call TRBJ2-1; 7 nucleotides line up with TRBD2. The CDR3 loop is CASSRGEGRNEQFF. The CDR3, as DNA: TGTGCCAGCAGCCGGGGGGAGGGCCGGAATGAGCAGTTCTTC.